The T cell receptor beta chain described here comes from a study of patients and donors after allogeneic stem cell transplantation. This CDR3 comprises 14 residues. Per germline, CDR1 SNHLY and CDR2 FYNNEI. V was clipped by 8 bases and J by 3 bases; unmatched bases: 6. TCRdb redid the calling of the RT-PCR reads with MiXCR, one entry per CDR3 protein. The sample lists roughly 230,000 distinct CDR3 sequences; 11% to 15% were seen once. V usage is TRBV2 and J usage is TRBJ2-3, with 9 bases matching TRBD1. This receptor was identified in a human donor who was either an allogeneic HSCT recipient or a stem cell or donor lymphocyte infusion donor (not recorded which). It is not recorded whose cells these are; they may come from a transplant donor. The sample consisted of blood, either unsorted or a sorted T cell fraction (not recorded which). The CDR3 here is CASAGTGRTDTQYF. The CDR3 region has the DNA TGTGCCAGCGCCGGGACAGGGAGAACAGATACGCAGTATTTT.